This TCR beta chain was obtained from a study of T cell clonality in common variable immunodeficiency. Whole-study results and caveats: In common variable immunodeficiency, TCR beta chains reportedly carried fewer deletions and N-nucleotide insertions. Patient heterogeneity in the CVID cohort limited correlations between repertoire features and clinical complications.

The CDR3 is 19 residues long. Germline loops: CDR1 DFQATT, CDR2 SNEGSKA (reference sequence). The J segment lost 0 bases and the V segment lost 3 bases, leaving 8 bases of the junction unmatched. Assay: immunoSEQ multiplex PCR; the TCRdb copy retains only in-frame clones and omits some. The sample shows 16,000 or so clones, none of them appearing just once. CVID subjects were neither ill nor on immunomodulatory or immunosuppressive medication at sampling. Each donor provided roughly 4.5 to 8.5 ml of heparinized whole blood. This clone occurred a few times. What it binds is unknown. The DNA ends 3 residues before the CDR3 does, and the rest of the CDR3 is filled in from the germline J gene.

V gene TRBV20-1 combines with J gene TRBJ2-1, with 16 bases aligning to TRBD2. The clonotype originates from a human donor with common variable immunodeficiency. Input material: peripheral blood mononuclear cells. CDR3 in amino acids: CSASGPGLAGGSSYNEQFF. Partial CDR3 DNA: TGCAGTGCTAGTGGTCCGGGACTAGCGGGGGGGAGCTCCTACAATGAG.